The 17 T cell receptor beta chains below all came from one sample that was sequenced in a study of blood T cell repertoires in COVID-19. TCRdb's copy holds only in-frame clones and misses some; the assay was immunoSEQ multiplex PCR. In the table there are around 160,000 clones, around four fifths of which are singletons. Sequenced: peripheral blood. The receptor set was obtained from a woman aged 40-49 years with active or convalescent COVID-19.

This clone was recorded a few times. J is TRBJ1-4 and V is TRBV19; D is possibly TRBD1 (6 bases). CDR3 size: 15 residues. Germline CDR1 LNHDA, CDR2 SQIVND (reference sequence). Trimming removed 5 bases at V and 3 bases at J, with 13 bases between. The CDR3 DNA sequence: TGTGCCAGTAGTCCCCGCCAGGGGTCTAATGAAAAACTGTTTTTT. It translates to CASSPRQGSNEKLFF.

The J gene is TRBJ2-7, the V gene TRBV5-6; D possibly corresponds to TRBD2 (6 bases). Germline V gene lookup returns CDR1 SGHDT and CDR2 YYEEEE. V was pared by 4 bases and J by 0 bases, with 17 bases between. CDR3 size: 16 residues. The CDR3, as DNA: TGTGCCAGCAGCCCGATAGCGGAGCCCTTCTCCTACGAGCAGTACTTC. It encodes CASSPIAEPFSYEQYF.

This clone was detected once. The J gene is TRBJ1-2, the V gene TRBV19, with TRBD1 as a possible D gene (5 bases). The CDR3 covers 14 residues. V was pared by 3 bases and J by 2 bases, with 10 bases between. CDR1 and CDR2 from the germline V gene are LNHDA and SQIVND (reference sequence). The CDR3 spells CASSMQGRNYGYTF. The DNA of the CDR3 is TGTGCCAGTAGTATGCAGGGCAGAAACTATGGCTACACCTTC.

This clone is a singleton in its sample. CDR3 region: CASSPPGRFGYTF. The CDR3 nucleotides read TGTGCCAGCAGCCCTCCGGGGAGGTTTGGCTACACCTTC. The chain uses TRBV11-2 and TRBJ1-2; D is ambiguous. Germline assignment: CDR1 SGHAT and CDR2 FQNNGV. The CDR3 runs to 13 residues. V shed 5 bases and J shed 7 bases, with 14 bases lying between them. The entire variable domain, with the rest obtained from reference TRBV11-2 and TRBJ1-2, is as follows: EAGVAQSPRYKIIEKRQSVAFWCNPISGHATLYWYQQILGQGPKLLIQFQNNGVVDDSQLPKDRFSAERLKGVDSTLKIQPAKLEDSAVYLCASSPPGRFGYTFGSGTRLTVV.

Only one count was recorded for this clone. The rearrangement links TRBV19 to TRBJ1-5, with unresolved D. CDR1 LNHDA and CDR2 SQIVND come from the germline V gene (reference sequence). The CDR3 totals 15 residues. The V end was cut by 3 bases, the J end by 0 bases, with 9 bases between. The chain's CDR3 is CASSIQEISNQPQHF. The CDR3 DNA reads as TGTGCCAGTAGTATCCAGGAAATTAGCAATCAGCCCCAGCATTTT.

The chain links TRBV2 to TRBJ1-6; the match to TRBD1 covers 7 bases. CDR3 length equals 16 residues. Germline-derived CDR1 and CDR2 are SNHLY and FYNNEI. With 4 bases clipped from V and 10 bases from J, the junction kept 13 bases outside the gene matches. CDR3 sequence (DNA): TGTGCCAGCAGTGCTCTCGGCGAGGGGGCAGGATCACCCCTCCACTTT. Amino acids: CASSALGEGAGSPLHF. Using reference TRBV2 and TRBJ1-6 for the parts outside the CDR3, the full variable domain is EPEVTQTPSHQVTQMGQEVILRCVPISNHLYFYWYRQILGQKVEFLVSFYNNEISEKSEIFDDQFSVERPDGSNFTLKIRSTKLEDSAMYFCASSALGEGAGSPLHFGNGTRLTVT.

Here the CDR3 reads CASSVGTQDKGYTF. The CDR3 DNA reads TGTGCCAGCAGCGTCGGGACACAGGACAAGGGCTACACCTTC. V usage is TRBV5-4 and J usage is TRBJ1-2, with a tentative D call TRBD1 (6 bases). The CDR3 is 14 residues long. Germline V gene sequence: CDR1 SGHNT, CDR2 YYREEE (reference sequence). Trimming left V 4 bases short and J 8 bases short, with 18 bases between.

The chain recombines TRBV7-9 with TRBJ1-2; D is undetermined. This CDR3 is built from 13 residues. Germline assignment: CDR1 SEHNR and CDR2 FQNEAQ (reference sequence). V lost 2 bases to trimming and J lost 8 bases, with 12 bases between them. In DNA, the CDR3 is TGTGCCAGCAGCTTAAGTGTTGGGCAGGGCTACACCTTC. It codes for CASSLSVGQGYTF.

The chain combines TRBV6-2 or TRBV6-3 with TRBJ2-3, with a tentative D call TRBD1 (6 bases). The CDR3 is made up of 14 amino acids. V was pared by 5 bases and J by 5 bases, with 14 bases between. Germline CDR1 is MNHEY and CDR2 is SVGEGT. The CDR3 protein is CASSPRQAKDTQYF. In DNA, the CDR3 is TGTGCCAGCAGTCCGCGACAGGCTAAAGATACGCAGTATTTT.

This chain joins TRBV18 and TRBJ2-1; D is perhaps TRBD2 (6 bases). V gave up 3 bases and J gave up 6 bases, with 18 bases separating them. This CDR3 contains 16 residues. CDR1 is KGHSH, CDR2 LQKENI, per germline. The CDR3 sequence is CASSPRWGELANEQFF. CDR3 nucleotides: TGTGCCAGCTCACCGCGCTGGGGGGAGCTGGCCAATGAGCAGTTCTTC. Variable domain in full (rest from reference TRBV18 and TRBJ2-1): NAGVMQNPRHLVRRRGQEARLRCSPMKGHSHVYWYRQLPEEGLKFMVYLQKENIIDESGMPKERFSAEFPKEGPSILRIQQVVRGDSAAYFCASSPRWGELANEQFFGPGTRLTVL.

This chain joins TRBV6-5 and TRBJ1-2; no reliable D call. The CDR3 is made up of 10 amino acids. CDR1 and CDR2 (germline): MNHEY, SVGAGI. With 10 bases removed from V and 8 bases from J, the gap between germline ends came to 11 bases. CDR3 amino acids: CATRLAGYTF. In DNA, the CDR3 is TGTGCCACCCGTCTTGCGGGCTACACCTTC.

DNA for the CDR3: TGCGCCAGCAGCTTGAGGATGTCACGGGGGGGACGCCTTTCTAGCACAGATACGCAGTATTTT. Protein product: CASSLRMSRGGRLSSTDTQYF. The chain recombines TRBV5-1 with TRBJ2-3, with 8 positions matching TRBD2. The germline V gene has CDR1 SGHRS and CDR2 YFSETQ. V gave up 1 base and J gave up 0 bases; unmatched junction bases: 19. This CDR3 has 21 residues.

The chain recombines TRBV18 with TRBJ2-3, with TRBD2 identical over 11 bases. The germline gives CDR1 KGHSH, CDR2 LQKENI. This CDR3 comprises 16 residues. J gave up 4 bases and V 3 bases, and 6 bases lay outside the gene matches. The CDR3 region is CASSPLAGGLADTQYF. Written as DNA, the CDR3 is TGTGCCAGCTCACCGTTAGCGGGAGGGCTAGCAGATACGCAGTATTTT.

This clone has only one observation. J is TRBJ2-7 and V is TRBV6-5, with 7 bases fitting TRBD1. CDR1 and CDR2 from the germline V gene are MNHEY and SVGAGI. This CDR3 is built from 13 residues. The junction had 5 bases not matched to a gene; V was cut back by 7 bases and J by 2 bases. CDR3 protein: CASIAGTAYEQYF. DNA for the CDR3: TGTGCCAGCATCGCCGGGACAGCCTACGAGCAGTACTTC.

The chain recombines TRBV5-1 with TRBJ1-4, with D uncertain. This CDR3 comprises 16 residues. Trimming left V 4 bases short and J 5 bases short, with 18 bases between. The germline V gene encodes CDR1 SGHRS and CDR2 YFSETQ. The CDR3 DNA is TGCGCCAGCAGCCGTTTAGACGGGGTCCAAAATGAAAAACTGTTTTTT. This translates into CASSRLDGVQNEKLFF.

The CDR3 loop is CASSPGVAAYEQYF. In DNA form, the CDR3 reads TGTGCCAGCAGTCCAGGGGTAGCCGCTTACGAGCAGTACTTC. The chain carries TRBV28 and TRBJ2-7; D perhaps matches TRBD1 (6 bases). The CDR3 is 14 residues long. Trimming stripped 5 bases from V and 4 bases from J, with 15 bases between. From germline, CDR1 is MDHEN and CDR2 SYDVKM.

The rearrangement uses TRBV5-1 and TRBJ2-7; D not resolved. CDR1 SGHRS and CDR2 YFSETQ come from the germline V gene. The germline V and J ends were trimmed by 2 bases and 2 bases, with 5 bases remaining between them. The CDR3 has 12 residues. The CDR3 sequence is CASSLLTYEQYF. Here the CDR3 DNA reads TGCGCCAGCAGCTTATTAACCTACGAGCAGTACTTC. Full variable domain (remainder filled in from reference TRBV5-1 and TRBJ2-7): KAGVTQTPRYLIKTRGQQVTLSCSPISGHRSVSWYQQTPGQGLQFLFEYFSETQRNKGNFPGRFSGRQFSNSRSEMNVSTLELGDSALYLCASSLLTYEQYFGPGTRLTVT.